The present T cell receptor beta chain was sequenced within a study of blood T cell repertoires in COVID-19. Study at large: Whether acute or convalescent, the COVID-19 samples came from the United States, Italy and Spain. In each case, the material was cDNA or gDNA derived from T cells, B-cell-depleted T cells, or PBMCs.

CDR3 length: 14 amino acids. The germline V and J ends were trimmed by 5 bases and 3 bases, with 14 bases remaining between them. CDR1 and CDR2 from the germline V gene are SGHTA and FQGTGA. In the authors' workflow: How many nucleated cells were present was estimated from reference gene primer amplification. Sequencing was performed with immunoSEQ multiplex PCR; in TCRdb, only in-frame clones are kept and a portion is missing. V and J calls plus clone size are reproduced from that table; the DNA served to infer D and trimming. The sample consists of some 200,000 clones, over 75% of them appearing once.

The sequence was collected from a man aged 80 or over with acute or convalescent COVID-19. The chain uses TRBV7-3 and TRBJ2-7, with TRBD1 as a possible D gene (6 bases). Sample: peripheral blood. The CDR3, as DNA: TGTGCCAGCAGCCCGGACAGCCAGAACTACGAGCAGTACTTC. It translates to CASSPDSQNYEQYF.